A single sample is the source of the 27 T cell receptor beta chains below, sequenced in a study of blood T cell repertoires in COVID-19. TCRdb keeps only in-frame clones here, not all; method: immunoSEQ multiplex PCR. The sample yields about 220,000 clones, 84% seen once. The material sequenced was peripheral blood. Source of these receptors: a man under 40 with active or convalescent COVID-19.

CDR3 nucleotide sequence: TGTGCCAGCAGCAGATCACTAGCGGGAGGGCGTTGGGATGAGCAGTTCTTC. As protein: CASSRSLAGGRWDEQFF. The chain employs TRBV3-1 (or the pseudogene TRBV3-2) and TRBJ2-1, with 13 bases identical to TRBD2. The CDR3 contains 17 residues. With 5 bases clipped from V and 8 bases from J, the junction kept 12 bases outside the gene matches. Germline V gene sequence: CDR1 LGHDT, CDR2 YNNKEL (reference sequence).

The rearrangement uses TRBV30 and TRBJ2-7; no reliable D call. Germline CDR1 reads GTSNPN; CDR2 reads SVGIG (reference sequence). V dropped 4 bases and J dropped 6 bases, with 16 bases sitting between them. The CDR3 runs 13 residues. CDR3 loop: CAWTQLEVSEQYF. The CDR3 DNA is TGTGCCTGGACCCAATTAGAGGTATCCGAGCAGTACTTC.

The V call is TRBV27, the J call TRBJ2-5; TRBD1 agrees at 9 bases. This CDR3 has 15 amino acids. Germline CDR1 MNHEY, CDR2 SMNVEV (reference sequence). Trimming at V came to 6 bases and at J to 5 bases, leaving 10 bases not matched to a gene. The CDR3 DNA sequence: TGTGCCAGCAGAGTCGGACAGGGGCGGGTGGAGACCCAGTACTTC. Translating gives CASRVGQGRVETQYF.

The V and J genes are TRBV5-6 and TRBJ1-5, with 8 bases identical to TRBD1. The CDR3 extends over 17 amino acids. V was pared by 1 base and J by 2 bases, with 8 bases of the junction left unmatched. CDR1 SGHDT and CDR2 YYEEEE come from the germline V gene. CDR3 amino acids: CASSLMARGLGNQPQHF. The CDR3 DNA reads as TGTGCCAGCAGCTTGATGGCCAGGGGGCTGGGCAATCAGCCCCAGCATTTT. Using reference TRBV5-6 and TRBJ1-5 for the parts outside the CDR3, the full variable domain is DAGVTQSPTHLIKTRGQQVTLRCSPKSGHDTVSWYQQALGQGPQFIFQYYEEEERQRGNFPDRFSGHQFPNYSSELNVNALLLGDSALYLCASSLMARGLGNQPQHFGDGTRLSIL.

V is TRBV5-1 and J is TRBJ2-3; 7 positions match TRBD1. V lost 2 bases, J lost 2 bases, and 14 bases stayed unmatched. Germline CDR1 and CDR2: SGHRS and YFSETQ. This CDR3 has 18 residues. Here the CDR3 reads CASSFGGTGDLLTDTQYF. The CDR3, as DNA: TGCGCCAGCAGCTTTGGGGGAACAGGGGACCTACTCACAGATACGCAGTATTTT.

CDR3 nucleotide sequence: TGTGCCACCAGTGATACAAAACAGGGGGCAACCGGGGAGCTGTTTTTT. It yields the protein CATSDTKQGATGELFF. J is TRBJ2-2 and V is TRBV24-1, with 9 nucleotides matching TRBD1. CDR3 length equals 16 residues. Trimming cost V 3 bases and J 5 bases; bases outside gene matches: 6. Looked up from germline, CDR1 is KGHDR and CDR2 is SFDVKD.

The J gene is TRBJ2-3, the V gene TRBV14; 8 bases match TRBD2. Trimming removed 4 bases from V and 10 bases from J; junction bases left unmatched: 13. This CDR3 region has 15 residues. Per the germline V gene, CDR1 is SGHDN and CDR2 is FVKESK. CDR3 in amino acids: CASSPTGGAGVSQYF. CDR3 nucleotide sequence: TGTGCCAGCAGCCCCACCGGGGGGGCCGGGGTGTCGCAGTATTTT.

The rearrangement uses TRBV6-6 and TRBJ1-6; D unclear. Germline values: CDR1 MNHNY, CDR2 SVGAGI (reference sequence). V lost 0 bases, J lost 7 bases, and 10 bases lay in between. This CDR3 is built from 15 residues. This CDR3 is CASSYSQVYNSPLHF. CDR3 bases: TGTGCCAGCAGTTACTCGCAGGTTTACAATTCACCCCTCCACTTT.

This chain connects TRBV10-1 to TRBJ2-7; TRBD1 agrees at 8 bases. The CDR3 extends over 14 amino acids. The V segment lost 6 bases and the J segment 7 bases; nucleotides outside the gene matches: 11. Germline V gene lookup returns CDR1 WNHNN and CDR2 SYGVQD (reference sequence). Here the CDR3 reads CASSSDRESEEQYF. In nucleotides, the CDR3 is TGCGCCAGCAGCTCGGACAGGGAGTCGGAAGAGCAGTACTTC.

The chain combines TRBV5-1 with TRBJ1-1; D ambiguous. The ends were cut back, 6 bases at V and 5 bases at J, with 20 bases in the middle. Germline CDR1 reads SGHRS; CDR2 reads YFSETQ. There are 15 residues in the CDR3. In DNA form, the CDR3 reads TGCGCCAGCAACCAATCCCCGGGAAGTAGGACTGAAGCTTTCTTT. Amino acids: CASNQSPGSRTEAFF. Based on the CDR3 plus reference TRBV5-1 and TRBJ1-1, the full variable domain is KAGVTQTPRYLIKTRGQQVTLSCSPISGHRSVSWYQQTPGQGLQFLFEYFSETQRNKGNFPGRFSGRQFSNSRSEMNVSTLELGDSALYLCASNQSPGSRTEAFFGQGTRLTVV.

The rearrangement links TRBV9 to TRBJ2-3; TRBD2 agrees at 8 bases. V lost 1 base and J lost 6; bases outside the gene matches: 10. This CDR3 is 16 amino acids long. Germline lookup yields CDR1 SGDLS and CDR2 YYNGEE. CDR3 residues: CASSVSSGSQLDTQYF. The CDR3 DNA reads as TGTGCCAGCAGCGTATCAAGCGGGAGCCAATTGGATACGCAGTATTTT.

V is TRBV5-1 and J is TRBJ2-1; 12 bases are shared with TRBD2. The junction had 16 bases not matched to a gene; V was cut back by 6 bases and J by 9 bases. The CDR3 contains 17 residues. Germline V CDR1 and CDR2: SGHRS, YFSETQ. The CDR3 protein is CASTPFSTSGRIAEQFF. The CDR3 nucleotides are TGCGCCAGCACACCTTTCTCGACTAGCGGGAGAATAGCTGAGCAGTTCTTC.

The rearrangement joins TRBV4-1 to TRBJ2-1; tentative D call: TRBD2 (5 bases). V was clipped by 4 bases and J by 4 bases, with 11 bases between them. CDR1 MGHRA and CDR2 YSYEKL come from the germline V gene. CDR3 length equals 14 residues. The CDR3 DNA is TGCGCCAGCAGCCCCTTGCCGGGGTACAATGAGCAGTTCTTC. It is translated as CASSPLPGYNEQFF.

The CDR3 DNA is TGTGCCAGCAGTGACTTTCAGGGTACCGAGCAGTTCTTC. Translated, it gives CASSDFQGTEQFF. This chain connects TRBV6-4 to TRBJ2-1; a possible D gene is TRBD1 (5 bases). The CDR3 consists of 13 residues. From germline, CDR1 is MRHNA and CDR2 SNTAGT. V lost 1 base and J 10 bases, leaving 11 bases between the germline ends.

This clone was seen just once. The chain is built from TRBV3-1 (or the pseudogene TRBV3-2) and TRBJ1-3; 8 nucleotides agree with TRBD1. This CDR3 contains 14 residues. Germline loops: CDR1 LGHDT, CDR2 YNNKEL (reference sequence). The trim removed 4 bases at V and 8 bases at J, leaving 7 bases unmatched. CDR3 DNA sequence: TGTGCCAGCAGCCCATACGCACAGGGGGACACCATATATTTT. This codes for CASSPYAQGDTIYF.

The V gene is TRBV5-1, the J gene TRBJ2-3; 8 nucleotides agree with TRBD2. Germline CDR1 SGHRS, CDR2 YFSETQ. The CDR3 is 15 residues long. V lost 6 bases and J lost 2; bases outside the gene matches: 8. The CDR3 loop reads CASTLRGGFTDTQYF. DNA of the CDR3: TGCGCCAGCACCCTCCGGGGGGGCTTCACAGATACGCAGTATTTT.

In DNA, the CDR3 is TGTGCCAGTACCGGCAACAGCCTTAGGAACACCGGGGAGCTGTTTTTT. Its translation is CASTGNSLRNTGELFF. The chain employs TRBV19 and TRBJ2-2; D unresolved. This CDR3 comprises 16 residues. V was cut by 7 bases and J by 1 base, with 16 bases left in between. From germline, CDR1 is LNHDA and CDR2 SQIVND (reference sequence).

The chain joins TRBV29-1 to TRBJ1-2, with 7 bases aligning to TRBD1. The CDR3 covers 13 residues. J was trimmed by 0 bases and V by 7 bases; bases with no gene match: 5. Per the germline V gene, CDR1 is SQVTM and CDR2 is ANQGSEA. CDR3 sequence: CSAGTAANYGYTF. The CDR3 region has the DNA TGCAGCGCCGGGACAGCCGCTAACTATGGCTACACCTTC.

This chain links TRBV29-1 with TRBJ1-3; D uncertain. V was pared by 5 bases and J by 2 bases, with 10 bases between. Germline V gene lookup returns CDR1 SQVTM and CDR2 ANQGSEA. This CDR3 has 13 amino acids. The CDR3 protein is CSVPEGPGNTIYF. Written as DNA, the CDR3 is TGCAGCGTTCCTGAGGGCCCTGGAAACACCATATATTTT.

This clone has just one count. The V and J genes are TRBV9 and TRBJ1-4; 8 positions match TRBD1. The germline gives CDR1 SGDLS, CDR2 YYNGEE. The CDR3 contains 15 residues. Trimming cost V 6 bases and J 0 bases; bases outside gene matches: 4. The CDR3 bases are TGTGCCAGCACCTTGACAGGGGCAACTAATGAAAAACTGTTTTTT. It yields the protein CASTLTGATNEKLFF.

The V call is TRBV9, the J call TRBJ2-3, with 9 bases aligning to TRBD2. V lost 0 bases, J lost 4 bases, and 6 bases stayed unmatched. The CDR3 is 16 amino acids. Germline CDR1 SGDLS, CDR2 YYNGEE. The CDR3 reads CASSVGSSGGSDTQYF. CDR3 in DNA: TGTGCCAGCAGCGTAGGGAGTAGCGGGGGATCAGATACGCAGTATTTT.

The J gene is TRBJ2-7, the V gene TRBV5-5; D call uncertain. This CDR3 contains 14 residues. Trimming stripped 4 bases from V and 4 bases from J, with 15 bases between. CDR1 is SGHKS, CDR2 YYEKEE, per germline (reference sequence). CDR3 DNA: TGTGCCAGCAGCCCCTCGGGTCAAATTTACGAGCAGTACTTC. This codes for CASSPSGQIYEQYF. Full variable domain (remainder filled in from reference TRBV5-5 and TRBJ2-7): DAGVTQSPTHLIKTRGQQVTLRCSPISGHKSVSWYQQVLGQGPQFIFQYYEKEERGRGNFPDRFSARQFPNYSSELNVNALLLGDSALYLCASSPSGQIYEQYFGPGTRLTVT.

J is TRBJ2-7 and V is TRBV3-1 (or the pseudogene TRBV3-2), with 11 bases aligning to TRBD2. Germline V lookup: CDR1 LGHDT, CDR2 YNNKEL (reference sequence). This CDR3 has 17 amino acids. The ends lost 0 bases at V and 0 bases at J; junction bases unmatched: 4. The CDR3 coding sequence is TGTGCCAGCAGCCAAGATCTTGGACTAGCGGGCTCCTACGAGCAGTACTTC. It codes for CASSQDLGLAGSYEQYF.

The rearrangement joins TRBV6-6 to TRBJ1-3; D possibly corresponds to TRBD1 (6 bases). Trimming shortened V by 6 bases and J by 4 bases, and 16 bases separated the two germline ends. This CDR3 contains 15 residues. Germline loops: CDR1 MNHNY, CDR2 SVGAGI (reference sequence). The CDR3 region is CASSLAGDTGNTIYF. Written as DNA, the CDR3 is TGTGCCAGCAGCCTAGCGGGGGACACGGGAAACACCATATATTTT.

This clone has only a few counts. CDR3 DNA sequence: TGTGCCAGCAGCTTGTGGCGGTATAGCAATCAGCCCCAGCATTTT. This gives the protein CASSLWRYSNQPQHF. This rearrangement joins TRBV5-6 to TRBJ1-5; D is unresolved. CDR3 length equals 15 residues. The germline V gene encodes CDR1 SGHDT and CDR2 YYEEEE. The V end lost 1 base, the J end lost 0 bases, and 8 bases lay between the germline ends.

The chain combines TRBV5-4 with TRBJ2-7; 9 positions agree with TRBD1. Per germline, CDR1 SGHNT and CDR2 YYREEE (reference sequence). V dropped 1 base and J dropped 3; count of bases not matched to a gene: 2. The CDR3 is made up of 14 amino acids. In DNA, the CDR3 is TGTGCCAGCAGCTTGTACAGGGGGCTCTACGAGCAGTACTTC. This encodes CASSLYRGLYEQYF. Drawing the rest from reference TRBV5-4 and TRBJ2-7, the complete variable domain is ETGVTQSPTHLIKTRGQQVTLRCSSQSGHNTVSWYQQALGQGPQFIFQYYREEENGRGNFPPRFSGLQFPNYSSELNVNALELDDSALYLCASSLYRGLYEQYFGPGTRLTVT.

This CDR3 is CASSGQGPRNEQFF. In DNA form, the CDR3 reads TGTGCCAGCAGTGGGCAGGGGCCAAGGAATGAGCAGTTCTTC. This chain joins TRBV2 and TRBJ2-1; D might be TRBD1 (6 bases). The V gene's germline CDR1 is SNHLY and CDR2 FYNNEI. V lost 4 bases and J 7 bases, leaving 14 bases between the germline ends. The CDR3 covers 14 residues.